A single sample gave rise to the 16 T cell receptor beta chains below, sequenced in a study of blood T cell repertoires in COVID-19. Here immunoSEQ multiplex PCR was the method, and the copy in TCRdb shows in-frame clones only, minus some. The table lists over 200,000 clones, about 87% of them singletons, with roughly 2.7% in the top ten. The sample comprised peripheral blood. Source of these receptors: a man between 25 and 39 years old with COVID-19, enrolled during active disease.

This clone was recorded only once. The V and J genes are TRBV18 and TRBJ1-2; TRBD1 matches at 7 bases. Looked up from germline, CDR1 is KGHSH and CDR2 is LQKENI. The CDR3 has 13 residues. Germline trimming cut 6 bases from V and 6 bases from J; bases unmatched to any gene: 7. Written as DNA, the CDR3 is TGTGCCAGCTCTCCCGACAGGGACAATGGCTACACCTTC. Translating it yields CASSPDRDNGYTF.

This clone was detected only once. The rearrangement uses TRBV11-2 and TRBJ2-7; possible D gene TRBD1, 6 bases. Deletions cut 4 bases from V and 3 bases from J, with 25 bases between. The CDR3 covers 18 residues. Germline CDR1 reads SGHAT; CDR2 reads FQNNGV. This chain's CDR3 is CASSSRSLARGLDYEQYF. The CDR3 coding sequence is TGTGCCAGCAGCTCCCGGTCGCTGGCCAGGGGTTTGGACTACGAGCAGTACTTC.

In this sample, this clone turned up once. This chain connects TRBV2 to TRBJ2-1; 10 bases are shared with TRBD2. V was pared by 6 bases and J by 4 bases, with 6 bases of the junction left unmatched. Germline V gene lookup returns CDR1 SNHLY and CDR2 FYNNEI. The CDR3 contains 15 residues. CDR3 protein: CASRPTSGTYNEQFF. The CDR3, as DNA: TGTGCCAGCAGGCCCACTAGCGGGACATACAATGAGCAGTTCTTC.

This chain connects TRBV3-1 (or the pseudogene TRBV3-2) to TRBJ2-3; TRBD2 is a possible D gene (6 bases). V was pared by 4 bases and J by 2 bases, with 13 bases between. Germline lookup yields CDR1 LGHDT and CDR2 YNNKEL (reference sequence). This CDR3 has 15 residues. CDR3 region: CASSLRDLITDTQYF. In DNA, the CDR3 is TGTGCCAGCAGCCTCCGGGACTTGATCACAGATACGCAGTATTTT.

J is TRBJ1-4 and V is TRBV5-1; possibly TRBD1 for D (5 bases). Germline CDR1 and CDR2: SGHRS and YFSETQ. This CDR3 is 14 amino acids long. V was pared by 5 bases and J by 7 bases, with 15 bases between. The CDR3 loop is CASSISQGTEKLFF. In DNA form, the CDR3 reads TGCGCCAGCAGTATCTCTCAGGGTACTGAAAAACTGTTTTTT.

In DNA form, the CDR3 reads TGTGCCAGCAGCCTCCCTAGCGGGAGTTACAATGAGCAGTTCTTC. This gives the protein CASSLPSGSYNEQFF. The chain joins TRBV6-2 or TRBV6-3 to TRBJ2-1; 10 bases align to TRBD2. J lost 4 bases, V lost 6 bases, and 6 bases had no gene match. The CDR3 totals 15 residues. Germline V gene lookup returns CDR1 MNHEY and CDR2 SVGEGT.

V gene TRBV2 combines with J gene TRBJ2-2; TRBD1 might be the D (6 bases). Looked up from germline, CDR1 is SNHLY and CDR2 is FYNNEI. CDR3 length: 14 amino acids. Trimming pared 4 bases from V and 4 bases from J, leaving 10 bases between. The CDR3 is CASSVGRGTGELFF. For the CDR3, the DNA is TGTGCCAGCAGTGTCGGCAGGGGCACCGGGGAGCTGTTTTTT.

The chain has TRBV19 and TRBJ1-3; D possibly corresponds to TRBD1 (6 bases). The CDR3 contains 14 residues. Trimming pared 4 bases from V and 0 bases from J, leaving 7 bases between. Germline lookup yields CDR1 LNHDA and CDR2 SQIVND (reference sequence). CDR3 DNA: TGTGCCAGTAGTACAGGGGCCTCTGGAAACACCATATATTTT. Translating gives CASSTGASGNTIYF.

V gene TRBV7-2 combines with J gene TRBJ1-2; weak D call: TRBD1 (6 bases). With 1 base removed from V and 4 bases from J, the gap between germline ends came to 7 bases. Germline V lookup: CDR1 SGHTA, CDR2 FQGNSA. This CDR3 contains 13 residues. CDR3 sequence reads: CASSLGTAYGYTF. The CDR3 DNA sequence: TGTGCCAGCAGCTTAGGGACAGCCTATGGCTACACCTTC.

The chain combines TRBV3-1 (or the pseudogene TRBV3-2) with TRBJ2-3, with a possible D match to TRBD2 (6 bases). Germline assignment: CDR1 LGHDT and CDR2 YNNKEL (reference sequence). With 4 bases removed from V and 7 bases from J, the gap between germline ends came to 12 bases. CDR3 length equals 13 residues. CDR3 coding DNA: TGTGCCAGCAGCCGAGGAGGGGTAAATACGCAGTATTTT. This encodes CASSRGGVNTQYF.

CDR3 protein: CASSYAAASGNTIYF. The DNA of the CDR3 is TGTGCCAGCAGTTACGCGGCCGCCTCTGGAAACACCATATATTTT. The chain employs TRBV6-6 and TRBJ1-3; the D is unclear. CDR3 length equals 15 residues. Per the germline V gene, CDR1 is MNHNY and CDR2 is SVGAGI (reference sequence). Trimming took 2 bases from V and 0 from J, leaving 8 bases between them.

The chain joins TRBV27 to TRBJ2-7; 10 bases are shared with TRBD1. Germline assignment: CDR1 MNHEY and CDR2 SMNVEV (reference sequence). Unmatched junction bases numbered 3, after V lost 3 bases and J lost 4 bases. The CDR3 has 14 amino acids. The CDR3 DNA reads TGTGCCAGCAGTTTGACAGGGGGCTGGTACGAGCAGTACTTC. Translated, it gives CASSLTGGWYEQYF.

The rearrangement uses TRBV10-2 and TRBJ1-5; D is unclear. This CDR3 is 18 amino acids long. In germline, CDR1 is WSHSY, CDR2 SAAADI. The V end lost 0 bases, the J end lost 4 bases, and 19 bases lay between the germline ends. CDR3 amino acids: CASSESVKARPGNQPQHF. The CDR3 region has the DNA TGCGCCAGCAGTGAGTCGGTAAAGGCCCGCCCGGGGAATCAGCCCCAGCATTTT.

The chain recombines TRBV24-1 with TRBJ1-2; D not certain. Trimming removed 3 bases at V and 8 bases at J, with 12 bases between. This CDR3 spans 13 amino acids. Germline assignment: CDR1 KGHDR and CDR2 SFDVKD. The DNA of the CDR3 is TGTGCCACCAGTGATCTGAAGCACGGGGGCTACACCTTC. This codes for CATSDLKHGGYTF.

The chain employs TRBV10-1 and TRBJ2-7; the match to TRBD2 covers 15 bases. With 7 bases clipped from V and 2 bases from J, the junction kept 6 bases outside the gene matches. This CDR3 spans 16 amino acids. The germline CDR1 and CDR2 sequences are WNHNN and SYGVQD (reference sequence). This CDR3 is CASTFGTSGGTYEQYF. Here the CDR3 DNA reads TGCGCCAGCACCTTCGGGACTAGCGGGGGGACCTACGAGCAGTACTTC.

This clone was seen a few times. This chain links TRBV5-8 with TRBJ1-6, with a tentative D call TRBD1 (5 bases). The CDR3 consists of 15 residues. Trimming left V 0 bases short and J 9 bases short, with 13 bases between. Looked up from germline, CDR1 is SGHTS and CDR2 is YDEGEE. The CDR3 reads CASSLDPGGRSPLHF. The CDR3 DNA reads TGTGCCAGCAGCTTGGATCCCGGGGGTCGTTCACCCCTCCACTTT.